The sequence of this T cell receptor (beta chain) was determined in a study of shared clonotypes between healthy human individuals. Remarks on this clone: No antigen is known for it.

TCRdb's copy holds only in-frame clones and misses some; the assay was immunoSEQ multiplex PCR. The data hold some 790,000 clones, with around 70% observed a single time. The CDR3 runs to 13 residues. Trimming took 6 bases from V and 9 from J, leaving 16 bases between them. The germline V gene has CDR1 MNHEY and CDR2 SMNVEV (reference sequence). Study conclusions and caveats: Non-shared clonotypes had lower generation probabilities than clonotypes shared by all four sorted-subset donors. Estimated richness values were generally larger in naive subsets than in memory subsets.

Subsets obtained from CD4+ cells comprised CD45RA+ naive and CD45RA-negative memory cells. The chain combines TRBV27 with TRBJ2-3, with D perhaps matching TRBD2 (6 bases). The material sequenced was memory CD4+ T cells sorted from blood. Regarding subset: CD45RA-negative fraction. This TCR was sampled from a woman under 40 in good health. The CDR3 nucleotides read TGTGCCAGCAGACCAACAGGAGGAGGGACGCAGTATTTT. Its protein product is CASRPTGGGTQYF.